The 32 T cell receptor beta chains below all came from one sample that was sequenced in a study of PD-1 blockade in classical Hodgkin lymphoma (dated by TCRdb to about 2020). The sample's time point label is to be understood as: cycle 2 day 1 (C2D1) of nivolumab. Every trial patient had relapsed following autologous stem cell transplantation, and prior brentuximab vedotin exposure was what differed among cohorts A, B and C. Library preparation employed the immunoSEQ multiplex PCR assay. What TCRdb holds here is the immuneACCESS table cut down to in-frame rearrangements. Part of the clones is not present; checked against another copy, under half of the missing clones reflect an unresolved V gene, and the others are unexplained. The table for this sample lists some 41,000 clones; 86% of them were counted only once. The top ten hold roughly 6% of the sample. The material sequenced was peripheral blood mononuclear cells (PBMCs), taken before the second cycle of nivolumab. Every receptor here comes from a human donor with classical Hodgkin lymphoma.

This rearrangement joins TRBV28 to TRBJ2-7, with 10 bases matching TRBD1. V was pared by 7 bases and J by 7 bases, with 10 bases of the junction left unmatched. The CDR3 loop spans 14 amino acids. Germline CDR1 MDHEN, CDR2 SYDVKM. The DNA for the CDR3 is TGTGCCAGCAATCCTCCCGGGACAGGGGCTGAGCAGTACTTC. Translation: CASNPPGTGAEQYF.

J is TRBJ2-3 and V is TRBV25-1; 8 nucleotides agree with TRBD2. This CDR3 has 13 residues. V lost 9 bases to trimming and J lost 1 base; unmatched junction nucleotides: 3. From germline, CDR1 is MGHDK and CDR2 SYGVNS. CDR3 coding DNA: TGTGCCAGTCGTAGCGGGGGCACAGATACGCAGTATTTT. Translating gives CASRSGGTDTQYF. The full variable domain, completed using reference TRBV25-1 and TRBJ2-3, is EADIYQTPRYLVIGTGKKITLECSQTMGHDKMYWYQQDPGMELHLIHYSYGVNSTEKGDLSSESTVSRIRTEHFPLTLESARPSHTSQYLCASRSGGTDTQYFGPGTRLTVL.

This CDR3 is CASSLGQGGEKLFF. The DNA of the CDR3 is TGCGCCAGCAGCTTGGGCCAGGGAGGGGAAAAACTGTTTTTT. The J gene is TRBJ1-4, the V gene TRBV5-1; D is perhaps TRBD1 (5 bases). V shed 0 bases and J shed 8 bases, with 11 bases lying between them. The CDR3 consists of 14 residues. Germline V gene data show CDR1 as SGHRS and CDR2 as YFSETQ. Full variable domain (rest looked up from reference TRBV5-1 and TRBJ1-4): KAGVTQTPRYLIKTRGQQVTLSCSPISGHRSVSWYQQTPGQGLQFLFEYFSETQRNKGNFPGRFSGRQFSNSRSEMNVSTLELGDSALYLCASSLGQGGEKLFFGSGTQLSVL.

A single count supports this clone. The chain joins TRBV7-6 to TRBJ2-1, with 13 bases matching TRBD2. Germline V gives CDR1 SGHVS, CDR2 FNYEAQ. The CDR3 runs to 16 residues. V was clipped by 4 bases and J by 8 bases; unmatched bases: 8. The CDR3 bases are TGTGCCAGCAGCTCGCTGACTAGCGGGGGGCCCTATGAGCAGTTCTTC. Translated: CASSSLTSGGPYEQFF.

The genes are TRBV7-3 and TRBJ2-7; no reliable D call. CDR3 length: 13 residues. The V gene's germline CDR1 is SGHTA and CDR2 FQGTGA. V was pared by 3 bases and J by 0 bases, with 6 bases between. DNA for the CDR3: TGTGCCAGCAGCTTGACACCCTCCTACGAGCAGTACTTC. Amino acid sequence: CASSLTPSYEQYF.

The genes are TRBV6-4 and TRBJ2-3; D perhaps matches TRBD2 (5 bases). The germline V gene encodes CDR1 MRHNA and CDR2 SNTAGT. The CDR3 totals 16 residues. The V and J ends lost 0 bases and 3 bases respectively, with 13 bases between them. CDR3 nucleotide sequence: TGTGCCAGCAGTGACTCGAACTCGGGATTTACAGATACGCAGTATTTT. It translates to CASSDSNSGFTDTQYF.

The V and J genes are TRBV2 and TRBJ1-4; D is ambiguous. Germline V gene data show CDR1 as SNHLY and CDR2 as FYNNEI. Trimming took 3 bases from V and 0 from J, leaving 5 bases between them. The CDR3 loop spans 14 amino acids. Here the CDR3 reads CASSEQTTNEKLFF. The DNA of the CDR3 is TGTGCCAGCAGTGAGCAGACAACTAATGAAAAACTGTTTTTT. Full variable domain (outside the CDR3, taken from reference TRBV2 and TRBJ1-4): EPEVTQTPSHQVTQMGQEVILRCVPISNHLYFYWYRQILGQKVEFLVSFYNNEISEKSEIFDDQFSVERPDGSNFTLKIRSTKLEDSAMYFCASSEQTTNEKLFFGSGTQLSVL.

V is TRBV2 and J is TRBJ1-3; 9 bases match TRBD1. The germline CDR1 and CDR2 sequences are SNHLY and FYNNEI. V dropped 5 bases and J dropped 0; count of bases not matched to a gene: 5. This CDR3 has 16 residues. The CDR3 nucleotides read TGTGCCAGCAGTAAAACAGGGGGCCCCTCTGGAAACACCATATATTTT. It translates to CASSKTGGPSGNTIYF.

This clone has only one observation. V usage is TRBV7-3 and J usage is TRBJ2-3; tentatively, D is TRBD1 or TRBD2 (5 bases each). The CDR3 is 14 residues long. Trimming pared 1 base from V and 8 bases from J, leaving 13 bases between. CDR1 is SGHTA, CDR2 FQGTGA, per germline. This CDR3 reads CASSLSRGGGTQYF. Written as DNA, the CDR3 is TGTGCCAGCAGCTTAAGCCGGGGTGGGGGTACGCAGTATTTT. The whole variable domain, remainder taken from reference TRBV7-3 and TRBJ2-3, is GAGVSQTPSNKVTEKGKYVELRCDPISGHTALYWYRQSLGQGPEFLIYFQGTGAADDSGLPNDRFFAVRPEGSVSTLKIQRTERGDSAVYLCASSLSRGGGTQYFGPGTRLTVL.

This chain connects TRBV4-3 to TRBJ2-2; tentatively, D is TRBD1 (6 bases). V was shortened by 1 base and J by 5 bases, with 11 bases between the two germline ends. Germline assignment: CDR1 LGHNA and CDR2 YSLEER. The CDR3 runs 15 residues. The CDR3 DNA sequence: TGCGCCAGCAGCCAAGGACACACAGGGACCGGGGAGCTGTTTTTT. Its translation is CASSQGHTGTGELFF.

The chain joins TRBV6-5 to TRBJ1-5; possibly TRBD1 for D (6 bases). The CDR3 is 14 residues long. The germline gives CDR1 MNHEY, CDR2 SVGAGI. Trimming pared 0 bases from V and 6 bases from J, leaving 9 bases between. DNA of the CDR3: TGTGCCAGCAGTTACTCTACAGGGCTTCAGCCCCAGCATTTT. It encodes CASSYSTGLQPQHF.

This chain uses TRBV19 with TRBJ2-5; D gene uncertain. V was shortened by 4 bases and J by 5 bases, with 11 bases between the two germline ends. There are 13 residues in the CDR3. In germline, CDR1 is LNHDA, CDR2 SQIVND (reference sequence). The CDR3 bases are TGTGCCAGTAGTAGAGGCCGGGTGGAGACCCAGTACTTC. Amino acids: CASSRGRVETQYF. The full variable domain, its missing parts supplied by reference TRBV19 and TRBJ2-5, is DGGITQSPKYLFRKEGQNVTLSCEQNLNHDAMYWYRQDPGQGLRLIYYSQIVNDFQKGDIAEGYSVSREKKESFPLTVTSAQKNPTAFYLCASSRGRVETQYFGPGTRLLVL.

The chain joins TRBV7-2 to TRBJ2-4; D may be TRBD1 (5 bases). There are 17 residues in the CDR3. In germline, CDR1 is SGHTA, CDR2 FQGNSA. V lost 1 base and J 0 bases, leaving 13 bases between the germline ends. DNA of the CDR3: TGTGCCAGCAGCTTAGACAGGCAGGCCCTAGCCAAAAACATTCAGTACTTC. Its translation is CASSLDRQALAKNIQYF. The variable domain in full, completed from reference TRBV7-2 and TRBJ2-4, reads GAGVSQSPSNKVTEKGKDVELRCDPISGHTALYWYRQSLGQGLEFLIYFQGNSAPDKSGLPSDRFSAERTGGSVSTLTIQRTQQEDSAVYLCASSLDRQALAKNIQYFGAGTRLSVL.

This clone has more than one count but fewer than ten. The genes are TRBV27 and TRBJ2-1; D gene ambiguous. The length of the CDR3 is 12 residues. Germline V gene data show CDR1 as MNHEY and CDR2 as SMNVEV (reference sequence). V lost 5 bases and J lost 9, with 11 bases in between. CDR3 sequence (DNA): TGTGCCAGCAGTCGGACCTCGAGTGAGCAGTTCTTC. Amino acids: CASSRTSSEQFF.

The J gene is TRBJ2-3, the V gene TRBV5-1; TRBD1 agrees at 10 bases. Germline loops: CDR1 SGHRS, CDR2 YFSETQ. The CDR3 totals 16 residues. The trim removed 4 bases at V and 4 bases at J, leaving 9 bases unmatched. Here the CDR3 reads CASSLRTGGVPDTQYF. The CDR3 nucleotides read TGCGCCAGCAGCCTTCGGACAGGGGGAGTCCCAGATACGCAGTATTTT.

The rearrangement uses TRBV7-2 and TRBJ1-1; 7 bases are shared with TRBD1. CDR3 length: 15 residues. The germline CDR1 and CDR2 sequences are SGHTA and FQGNSA. Losses at the gene ends were 0 bases for V and 1 base for J; bases not matched to a gene: 2. The CDR3 bases are TGTGCCAGCAGCTTAGCAGGGGGCACGAACACTGAAGCTTTCTTT. This encodes CASSLAGGTNTEAFF.

The rearrangement joins TRBV1 to TRBJ2-2. TRBV1 is given as a pseudogene. The CDR3 covers 18 residues. CDR3 region: CTSSQDRDGTLNTGELFF. As DNA, the CDR3 is TGCACCAGCAGCCAAGATCGTGACGGGACCCTTAACACCGGGGAGCTGTTTTTT.

V usage is TRBV19 and J usage is TRBJ2-5; a possible D gene is TRBD1 (6 bases). The CDR3 runs 14 residues. The germline V and J ends were trimmed by 3 bases and 7 bases, with 15 bases remaining between them. Germline lookup yields CDR1 LNHDA and CDR2 SQIVND (reference sequence). CDR3 in amino acids: CASSIWGRGTTQYF. The CDR3, as DNA: TGTGCCAGTAGTATCTGGGGGCGAGGGACGACCCAGTACTTC.

The chain employs TRBV28 and TRBJ1-2, with 8 positions matching TRBD1. This CDR3 is 15 amino acids long. Germline CDR1 MDHEN, CDR2 SYDVKM. Unmatched junction bases numbered 10, after V lost 2 bases and J lost 8 bases. CDR3 bases: TGTGCCAGCAGTTTAATGGACAGGGAACGTTGGGGCTACACCTTC. It is translated as CASSLMDRERWGYTF.

The genes are TRBV9 and TRBJ1-4, with D uncertain. This CDR3 comprises 14 residues. V was trimmed by 1 base and J by 8 bases, leaving 12 bases between them. Germline values: CDR1 SGDLS, CDR2 YYNGEE. CDR3 DNA: TGTGCCAGCAGCGTACTCGTCTCTGGGGAAAAACTGTTTTTT. As protein: CASSVLVSGEKLFF.

The chain recombines TRBV21-1 with TRBJ2-1; TRBD1 is taken as the D call from the table, unchecked against the DNA. TRBV21-1 is noted as a pseudogene. The CDR3 consists of 16 residues. The CDR3, as DNA: TGTGCCAGCAGCAAAGCTAAGAGGGACAGGGAGTATGAGCAGTTCTTC. Protein: CASSKAKRDREYEQFF.

The chain joins TRBV27 to TRBJ2-7; D might be TRBD1 or TRBD2, each matching 5 bases. The CDR3 runs 14 residues. CDR1 and CDR2 from the germline V gene are MNHEY and SMNVEV (reference sequence). V was shortened by 1 base and J by 4 bases, with 11 bases between the two germline ends. The CDR3, as DNA: TGTGCCAGCAGTTTATGGGGGACCCCATACGAGCAGTACTTC. Translated: CASSLWGTPYEQYF.

This clone was seen only a few times. The rearrangement uses TRBV7-3 and TRBJ2-3; no reliable D call. This CDR3 comprises 16 residues. CDR1 and CDR2 (germline): SGHTA, FQGTGA. The ends were cut back, 1 base at V and 0 bases at J, with 11 bases in the middle. CDR3 sequence reads: CASSLIPAPSTDTQYF. The CDR3 bases are TGTGCCAGCAGCTTAATACCCGCCCCTAGCACAGATACGCAGTATTTT. Filled out from reference TRBV7-3 and TRBJ2-3, the complete variable domain reads GAGVSQTPSNKVTEKGKYVELRCDPISGHTALYWYRQSLGQGPEFLIYFQGTGAADDSGLPNDRFFAVRPEGSVSTLKIQRTERGDSAVYLCASSLIPAPSTDTQYFGPGTRLTVL.

The V call is TRBV7-9, the J call TRBJ1-5; D unclear. The germline gives CDR1 SEHNR, CDR2 FQNEAQ (reference sequence). The CDR3 has 15 amino acids. The V and J ends lost 0 bases and 3 bases respectively, with 9 bases between them. CDR3 sequence (DNA): TGTGCCAGCAGCTTAGCGGGAGGGCCCAATCAGCCCCAGCATTTT. The encoded protein is CASSLAGGPNQPQHF.

This clone has just one count. V is TRBV5-1 and J is TRBJ2-5; 8 nucleotides agree with TRBD1. The CDR3 is 15 amino acids. Germline CDR1 SGHRS, CDR2 YFSETQ. Trimming took 0 bases from V and 5 from J; bases not matched to a gene: 6. CDR3 region: CASSLGQGRWETQYF. CDR3 coding DNA: TGCGCCAGCAGCTTGGGACAGGGGCGATGGGAGACCCAGTACTTC. The full variable domain, rest sourced from reference TRBV5-1 and TRBJ2-5, is KAGVTQTPRYLIKTRGQQVTLSCSPISGHRSVSWYQQTPGQGLQFLFEYFSETQRNKGNFPGRFSGRQFSNSRSEMNVSTLELGDSALYLCASSLGQGRWETQYFGPGTRLLVL.

The rearrangement uses TRBV28 and TRBJ2-3, with TRBD2 matching over 12 bases. Germline V gene data show CDR1 as MDHEN and CDR2 as SYDVKM. The CDR3 loop spans 15 amino acids. The V and J ends lost 6 bases and 10 bases, in that order; junction bases with no gene match: 11. For the CDR3, the DNA is TGTGCCAGCAGCCGTCTAGCGGGAGGGCCGAGGCCGCAGTATTTT. Its translation is CASSRLAGGPRPQYF.

Only one count was recorded for this clone. This rearrangement joins TRBV5-1 to TRBJ2-7; TRBD2 matches 11 bases. The J segment lost 3 bases and the V segment lost 0 bases, leaving 5 bases of the junction unmatched. The CDR3 has 16 amino acids. Germline V gene lookup returns CDR1 SGHRS and CDR2 YFSETQ. The CDR3 region is CASSLAGGLAVYEQYF. The CDR3 region has the DNA TGCGCCAGCAGCTTGGCTGGGGGACTAGCGGTCTACGAGCAGTACTTC.

The chain combines TRBV19 with TRBJ2-1; D might be TRBD1 (6 bases). The ends were cut back, 6 bases at V and 3 bases at J, with 15 bases in the middle. The CDR3 consists of 15 residues. Germline CDR1 LNHDA, CDR2 SQIVND (reference sequence). In nucleotides, the CDR3 is TGTGCCAGTAGGGGGGCTGAGGTGATCTACAATGAGCAGTTCTTC. As protein: CASRGAEVIYNEQFF.

The chain recombines TRBV5-1 with TRBJ1-2; the D gene is possibly TRBD1 (5 bases). Deletions cut 1 base from V and 2 bases from J, with 15 bases between. Germline V gives CDR1 SGHRS, CDR2 YFSETQ. The CDR3 loop spans 16 amino acids. The CDR3 loop is CASSLIMGGRNYGYTF. The CDR3 DNA is TGCGCCAGCAGCTTGATTATGGGGGGAAGGAACTATGGCTACACCTTC.

CDR3: CASSELAGGRSEAFF. The CDR3 DNA follows: TGTGCCAGCAGTGAATTGGCAGGGGGCCGTTCTGAAGCTTTCTTT. The chain is built from TRBV6-1 and TRBJ1-1; 8 positions agree with TRBD1. V was pared by 2 bases and J by 6 bases, with 8 bases of the junction left unmatched. The CDR3 consists of 15 residues. Germline CDR1 MNHNS, CDR2 SASEGT.

The rearrangement links TRBV2 to TRBJ2-3; D is unresolved. V was pared by 1 base and J by 2 bases, with 4 bases between. The length of the CDR3 is 13 residues. Germline CDR1 reads SNHLY; CDR2 reads FYNNEI. The CDR3 here is CASSEGITDTQYF. As DNA, the CDR3 is TGTGCCAGCAGTGAAGGTATCACAGATACGCAGTATTTT.

This chain connects TRBV5-6 to TRBJ2-1, with 14 nucleotides matching TRBD2. Germline V gene data show CDR1 as SGHDT and CDR2 as YYEEEE. V was pared by 2 bases and J by 16 bases, with 2 bases of the junction left unmatched. The CDR3 has 12 amino acids. In nucleotides, the CDR3 is TGTGCCAGCAGCTTCGGGACTAGCGGGAGTTTCTTC. Translating it yields CASSFGTSGSFF.